This is a list of T cell receptor beta chains from one sample in a study of blood T cell repertoires in COVID-19. The repertoire was sequenced with immunoSEQ multiplex PCR; TCRdb's copy has only in-frame clones and lacks some. The sample consists of more than 45,000 clones, more than 80% of them appearing once. Sample: peripheral blood. All receptors derive from a man aged 80 or over with acute or convalescent COVID-19. CDR3s leave out the opening cysteine and the closing phenylalanine or tryptophan.

ASSPKRRVQETQY TRBJ2-5 TRBV7-9
ASSVGPPPYEQY TRBJ2-7 TRBV9
ASSWPGQVNTEAF TRBJ1-1 TRBV7-8
ATSGGGYQETQY TRBJ2-5 TRBV24-1
ASSQDQWAKWELF TRBJ2-2 TRBV4-3
ASKLTGGNEKLF TRBJ1-4 TRBV19
ASSIVLGGPGKLF TRBJ1-4 TRBV19
ASSLVNHRDRVFNEQF TRBJ2-1 TRBV7-9
AVRTTGADTQY TRBJ2-3 TRBV6-5
ASSPRFLSGANVLT TRBJ2-6 TRBV14
ASSDHVPRNVYEQY TRBJ2-7 TRBV3-1/TRBV3-2
ASSPPSVGTNTGELF TRBJ2-2 TRBV18
ASSNRPGAYEQY TRBJ2-7 TRBV19
ASSLTGLGAEAF TRBJ1-1 TRBV7-3
ATKPDSNEQF TRBJ2-1 TRBV2
ASSSTRGPDEKLF TRBJ1-4 TRBV11-2
ASSQGSTEAF TRBJ1-1 TRBV25-1
ASGRNTEAF TRBJ1-1 TRBV6-5
ASSLTGPGQPQH TRBJ1-5 TRBV6-2/TRBV6-3
ASSLRTQGTGELF TRBJ2-2 TRBV5-1
AIKGTSAETQY TRBJ2-5 TRBV10-3
ATSDSGSSGVGGKLF TRBJ1-4 TRBV24-1
ASDRGRSALH TRBJ1-6 TRBV6-6
ATSRETGGITEAF TRBJ1-1 TRBV15
ASSRQGLYEQY TRBJ2-7 TRBV27
ATSRAGSNYGYT TRBJ1-2 TRBV15
ASSYSSTDLQETQY TRBJ2-5 TRBV6-2/TRBV6-3
ASSGGSINGYGTQY TRBJ2-5 TRBV6-1
ASSPLSGTGGNTYEQY TRBJ2-7 TRBV18
ASSLHVRGTTNEKLF TRBJ1-4 TRBV28
ASSQSDSNEKLF TRBJ1-4 TRBV7-8
ASRTGQGQIMGGYT TRBJ1-2 TRBV6-8
ASSAPGLAIEAQY TRBJ2-5 TRBV19
ASSLPPGNTIY TRBJ1-3 TRBV11-2
ASSFDRVSEKLF TRBJ1-4 TRBV28
ASSFRRGTDTQY TRBJ2-3 TRBV2
ASSWRGGNEQF TRBJ2-1 TRBV12-3/TRBV12-4
ASSALAGGTGELF TRBJ2-2 TRBV11-3
ASSFGREQY TRBJ2-7 TRBV11-3
ASSHATDRYGYT TRBJ1-2 TRBV4-1
ASSPNLGQGAKLGNIQY TRBJ2-4 TRBV7-2
ASSQALAGETYEQY TRBJ2-7 TRBV4-1
ASSPLFSGSGDTQY TRBJ2-3 TRBV27
ASSLFGQEGYT TRBJ1-2 TRBV12-3/TRBV12-4
ASSPPVADRDTDTQY TRBJ2-3 TRBV6-2/TRBV6-3
ASTDTLSYEQY TRBJ2-7 TRBV10-2
ATSRSGAKSPLH TRBJ1-6 TRBV15
ASSLENGNSPLH TRBJ1-6 TRBV5-1
ASSEREAGSFEQY TRBJ2-7 TRBV6-1
ASSLVGTREETQY TRBJ2-5 TRBV7-2
ASSFVPRGEQF TRBJ2-1 TRBV10-2
ASRQGNSPLH TRBJ1-6 TRBV19
ASSLTIRPTGGNEKLF TRBJ1-4 TRBV11-2
ATNNRERATVVNTEAF TRBJ1-1 TRBV24-1
ASSLVDRDYNEQF TRBJ2-1 TRBV5-6
ASLGTGWETQY TRBJ2-5 TRBV12-3/TRBV12-4
SVDLGTDGGYT TRBJ1-2 TRBV29-1
ASSELATVNEQF TRBJ2-1 TRBV2